One and the same sample provided the 2 T cell receptor beta chains below, sequenced in a study of blood T cell repertoires in COVID-19. The method was immunoSEQ multiplex PCR; TCRdb's version includes in-frame clones alone and lacks a portion of them. The data show 150,000 or so clones, roughly four fifths seen once. Sequences were obtained from peripheral blood. The receptor set was obtained from a woman aged 55-69 years with acute or convalescent COVID-19.

The chain employs TRBV28 and TRBJ2-3; TRBD2 is a possible D gene (5 bases). Trimming stripped 11 bases from V and 0 bases from J, with 9 bases between. Germline V gives CDR1 MDHEN, CDR2 SYDVKM. This CDR3 spans 12 amino acids. In DNA, the CDR3 is TGTGCCGCGGAGGCCAGCACAGATACGCAGTATTTT. Protein product: CAAEASTDTQYF.

CDR3 DNA: TGTGCCACCAGCAGAGAAGAAGAGGGAAGGCATGAGCAGTTCTTC. Residues: CATSREEEGRHEQFF. The V and J genes are TRBV15 and TRBJ2-1; the D gene is possibly TRBD2 (5 bases). CDR3 size: 15 residues. V was trimmed by 0 bases and J by 8 bases, leaving 14 bases between them. Germline V lookup: CDR1 LNHNV, CDR2 YYDKDF (reference sequence).